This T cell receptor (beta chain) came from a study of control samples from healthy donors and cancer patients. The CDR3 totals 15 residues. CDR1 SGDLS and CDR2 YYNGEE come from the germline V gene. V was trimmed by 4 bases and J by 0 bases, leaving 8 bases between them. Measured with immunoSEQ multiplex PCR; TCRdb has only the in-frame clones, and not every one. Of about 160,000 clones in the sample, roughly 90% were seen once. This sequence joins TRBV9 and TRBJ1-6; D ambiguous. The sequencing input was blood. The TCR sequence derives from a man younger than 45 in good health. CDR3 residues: CASSPLGSYNSPLHF. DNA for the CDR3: TGTGCCAGCAGCCCCCTGGGCTCCTATAATTCACCCCTCCACTTT.